This T cell receptor (beta chain) emerged from a study of blood T cells in healthy people across ages. Primers used in a second PCR of roughly 6 to 12 cycles were a sample-barcoded 5' primer and a J-beta primer mix. TCRdb used MiXCR to reprocess the 5' RACE reads, holding one entry per CDR3 protein. The sample lists just over 800,000 distinct CDR3 sequences, approximately 65% seen once, with 28% in the top ten. Between the trimmed V and J ends, which lost 5 bases and 5 bases, there was a span of 10 bases. The CDR3 runs 13 residues. In germline, CDR1 is KGHDR, CDR2 SFDVKD. The TCR comes from a man aged 30 to 39 in good health. The material sequenced was blood. The chain joins TRBV24-1 to TRBJ2-3; D is undetermined. The CDR3, as DNA: TGTGCCACCAGTGTACCGACTGGAGATACGCAGTATTTT. Protein product: CATSVPTGDTQYF.